This is a list of T cell receptor beta chains from one sample in a study of shared clonotypes between healthy human individuals. Sequenced by immunoSEQ multiplex PCR; TCRdb stores in-frame clones only, minus some. The repertoire has about 1,900,000 clones, about 94% of them found once; the top ten carry more than 0.9%. The material sequenced was naive CD8+ T cells sorted from blood. The receptors derive from a young man in good health. The CDR3 runs from the conserved cysteine through the conserved F or W.

J: TRBJ2-7; V: TRBV7-9; CDR3: CASRMTESYEQYF
J: TRBJ1-1; V: TRBV6-5; CDR3: CASSYGQPNTEAFF
J: TRBJ2-7; V: TRBV9; CDR3: CASSVGDGATYEQYF
J: TRBJ2-2; V: TRBV7-9; CDR3: CASSKGLADTGELFF
J: TRBJ2-7; V: TRBV5-6; CDR3: CASSLQGDEQYF
J: TRBJ2-2; V: TRBV9; CDR3: CASSVGIWGEPNTGELFF
J: TRBJ2-7; V: TRBV7-9; CDR3: CASSSRTKIYEQYF
J: TRBJ2-7; V: TRBV2; CDR3: CASSEGATLAGTYEQYF
J: TRBJ2-1; V: TRBV7-8; CDR3: CASSLVAKHNEQFF
J: TRBJ1-2; V: TRBV30; CDR3: CACPGLGYGYTF
J: TRBJ1-1; V: TRBV14; CDR3: CASSQFDGNTEAFF
J: TRBJ2-7; V: TRBV11-2; CDR3: CASSFGDARSYEQYF
J: TRBJ2-1; V: TRBV4-2; CDR3: CASSLVSESYNEQFF
J: TRBJ2-3; V: TRBV18; CDR3: CASSPPDDLTDTQYF
J: TRBJ2-7; V: TRBV11-2; CDR3: CASSLDRGYEQYF
J: TRBJ2-7; V: TRBV6-5; CDR3: CASSYSMEGLINEQYF
J: TRBJ1-1; V: TRBV6-1; CDR3: CASSELTGGENTEAFF
J: TRBJ2-1; V: TRBV4-1; CDR3: CASSPQGKGGRTYNEQFF
J: TRBJ2-1; V: TRBV6-1; CDR3: CASSEVAGANNEQFF
J: TRBJ2-3; V: TRBV27; CDR3: CASSFISEGDTQYF
J: TRBJ2-7; V: TRBV19; CDR3: CASSIGPLSSYEQYF
J: TRBJ2-3; V: TRBV7-9; CDR3: CASSPPPTSRSTDTQYF
J: TRBJ2-7; V: TRBV6-1; CDR3: CASRQFLYEQYF
J: TRBJ2-7; V: TRBV6-5; CDR3: CASSSDEKDYEQYF
J: TRBJ1-1; V: TRBV11-2; CDR3: CASSPPLSRAEAFF
J: TRBJ2-7; V: TRBV6-1; CDR3: CASSSLDRIVHEQYF
J: TRBJ2-2; V: TRBV27; CDR3: CASSSPYAGELFF
J: TRBJ2-3; V: TRBV30; CDR3: CAWSGTGNTDTQYF
J: TRBJ1-1; V: TRBV27; CDR3: CASSLQGTLGNTEAFF
J: TRBJ2-2; V: TRBV30; CDR3: CAWSPGAGPGELFF
J: TRBJ1-1; V: TRBV10-3; CDR3: CAISEVRVNTEAFF
J: TRBJ2-1; V: TRBV2; CDR3: CASTYGLADYNEQFF
J: TRBJ1-1; V: TRBV9; CDR3: CASSAGSAEAFF
J: TRBJ2-7; V: TRBV5-6; CDR3: CASSFGTALYEQYF
J: TRBJ2-7; V: TRBV7-9; CDR3: CASSKTGNSYEQYF
J: TRBJ2-4; V: TRBV19; CDR3: CASSIPDSWSSKYF
J: TRBJ2-7; V: TRBV27; CDR3: CASSLSAGHEQYF
J: TRBJ2-1; V: TRBV5-6; CDR3: CASSFKDPSYNEQFF
J: TRBJ2-5; V: TRBV10-3; CDR3: CAISEGQGGGKETQYF
J: TRBJ2-7; V: TRBV27; CDR3: CASTRIGLAGGEQYF
J: TRBJ2-7; V: TRBV28; CDR3: CASSRYEQYF
J: TRBJ2-7; V: TRBV11-2; CDR3: CASIPETGSYEQYF